Below, one T cell receptor beta chain is given with its context. What it binds is unknown. TCRdb re-called the 5' RACE reads through MiXCR, storing one row per CDR3 protein. Among 350,000 or so distinct CDR3 sequences listed, around a tenth were seen once. The data stem from a study of CD8 T cells in ankylosing spondylitis. Whole-study findings and limits: The authors found the disease-linked clones to be CD8+ and relatively rare in peripheral blood. Matched ankylosing spondylitis synovial fluid reportedly contained a significantly enriched population of disease-linked clones.

Sequenced material: blood, either unsorted or a sorted T cell fraction (not recorded which). The receptor was derived from a female donor with ankylosing spondylitis or in good health (not recorded which).

CDR3 protein: CASSPTPLGSYEQYF. The CDR3 DNA reads TGTGCCAGCAGCCCTACACCCCTGGGCTCCTACGAGCAGTACTTC. This chain links TRBV7-2 with TRBJ2-7; D is ambiguous. Trimming cost V 5 bases and J 0 bases, with 14 bases left between them. The CDR3 extends over 15 amino acids. Germline V gene sequence: CDR1 SGHTA, CDR2 FQGNSA.